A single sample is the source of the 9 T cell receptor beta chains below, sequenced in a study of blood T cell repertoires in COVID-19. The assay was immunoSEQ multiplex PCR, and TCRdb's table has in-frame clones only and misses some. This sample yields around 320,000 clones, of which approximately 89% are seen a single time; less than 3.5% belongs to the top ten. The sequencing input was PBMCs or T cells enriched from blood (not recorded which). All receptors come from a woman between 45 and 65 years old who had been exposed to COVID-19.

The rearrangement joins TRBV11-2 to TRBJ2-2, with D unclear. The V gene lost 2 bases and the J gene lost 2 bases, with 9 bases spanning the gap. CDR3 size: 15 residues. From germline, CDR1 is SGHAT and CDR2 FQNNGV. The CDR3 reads CASSLREVNTGELFF. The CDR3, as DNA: TGTGCCAGCAGCTTACGTGAGGTCAACACCGGGGAGCTGTTTTTT.

The CDR3 region has the DNA TGTGCCAGCAGTCGGACAGGGGTCTACGAGCAGTACTTC. It translates to CASSRTGVYEQYF. This sequence joins TRBV6-5 and TRBJ2-7; TRBD1 agrees at 9 bases. The V gene's germline CDR1 is MNHEY and CDR2 SVGAGI. The CDR3 contains 13 residues. Unmatched junction bases numbered 2, after V lost 5 bases and J lost 3 bases.

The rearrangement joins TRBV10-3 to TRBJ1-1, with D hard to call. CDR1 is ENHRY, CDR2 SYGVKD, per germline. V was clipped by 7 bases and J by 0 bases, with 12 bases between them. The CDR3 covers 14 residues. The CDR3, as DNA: TGTGCCATCATCTTGGGAGAAATGAACACTGAAGCTTTCTTT. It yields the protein CAIILGEMNTEAFF.

The CDR3: CASSGPGLGLTDTQYF. CDR3 nucleotide sequence: TGTGCCAGCAGTGGGCCGGGACTAGGTCTGACAGATACGCAGTATTTT. J is TRBJ2-3 and V is TRBV11-2; TRBD2 aligns across 8 bases. The CDR3 is 16 residues long. CDR1 and CDR2 from the germline V gene are SGHAT and FQNNGV. V gave up 6 bases and J gave up 3 bases; unmatched junction bases: 11.

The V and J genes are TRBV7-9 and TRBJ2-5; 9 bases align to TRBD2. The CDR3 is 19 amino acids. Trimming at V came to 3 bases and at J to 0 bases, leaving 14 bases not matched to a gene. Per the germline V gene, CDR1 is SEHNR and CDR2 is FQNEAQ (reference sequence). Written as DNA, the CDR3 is TGTGCCAGCAGCTTTTTTTCTGGGTTAGCGGGAGAGTACCAAGAGACCCAGTACTTC. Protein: CASSFFSGLAGEYQETQYF.

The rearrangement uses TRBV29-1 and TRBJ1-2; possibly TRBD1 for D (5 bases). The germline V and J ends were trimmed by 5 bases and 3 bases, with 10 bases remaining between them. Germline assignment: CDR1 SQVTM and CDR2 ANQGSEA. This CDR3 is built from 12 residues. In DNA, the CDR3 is TGCAGCGTTAAGGGGCAGGACTATGGCTACACCTTC. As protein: CSVKGQDYGYTF.

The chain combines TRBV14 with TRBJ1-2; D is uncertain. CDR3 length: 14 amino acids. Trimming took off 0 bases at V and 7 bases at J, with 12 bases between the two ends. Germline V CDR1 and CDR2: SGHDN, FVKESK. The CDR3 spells CASSQDTGFGGYTF. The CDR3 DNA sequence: TGTGCCAGCAGCCAAGATACCGGGTTCGGTGGCTACACCTTC.

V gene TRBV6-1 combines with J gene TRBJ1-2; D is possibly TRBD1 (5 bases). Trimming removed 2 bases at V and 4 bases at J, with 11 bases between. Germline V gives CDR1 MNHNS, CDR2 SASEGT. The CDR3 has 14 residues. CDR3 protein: CASSESRDFYGYTF. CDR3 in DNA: TGTGCCAGCAGTGAAAGTAGGGACTTCTATGGCTACACCTTC.

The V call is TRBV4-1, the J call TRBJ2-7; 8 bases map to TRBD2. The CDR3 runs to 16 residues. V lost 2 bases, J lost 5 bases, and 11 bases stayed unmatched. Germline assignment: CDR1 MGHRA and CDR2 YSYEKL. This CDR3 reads CASSQPSGGAGNEQYF. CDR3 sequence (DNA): TGCGCCAGCAGCCAACCGTCCGGGGGGGCCGGGAACGAGCAGTACTTC.